The 5 T cell receptor beta chains in this list originate from one sample, sequenced in a study of blood T cell repertoires in COVID-19 (dated by TCRdb to 2018 to 2020). The method was the immunoSEQ multiplex PCR assay. TCRdb re-hosts the immuneACCESS table, in-frame sequences only. Its copies lack some clones; in the studies checked, an unresolved V gene accounts for under half of them, and the cause for the rest is not known. The sample table holds 200,000 to 300,000 clones, of which 75% to 85% were seen once. Of the sample, around 11% is held by the ten largest clones. Sequenced input: peripheral blood. The receptors come from an older woman with active or convalescent COVID-19.

CDR3: CASSLVQTDTQYF. CDR3 in DNA: TGTGCCAGCAGCTTGGTTCAGACAGATACGCAGTATTTT. The chain combines TRBV5-8 with TRBJ2-3, with D hard to call. The CDR3 spans 13 residues. Germline V CDR1 and CDR2: SGHTS, YDEGEE. Trimming pared 0 bases from V and 3 bases from J, leaving 5 bases between.

This chain links TRBV7-2 with TRBJ1-4; 9 nucleotides agree with TRBD1. CDR1 SGHTA and CDR2 FQGNSA come from the germline V gene. The CDR3 has 17 residues. The J segment lost 2 bases and the V segment lost 5 bases, leaving 9 bases of the junction unmatched. CDR3 amino acids: CASSPGQGLRTNEKLFF. Written as DNA, the CDR3 is TGTGCCAGCAGCCCGGGACAGGGATTGAGGACTAATGAAAAACTGTTTTTT.

The rearrangement joins TRBV2 to TRBJ2-5; D may be TRBD1 (6 bases). There are 14 residues in the CDR3. Trimming pared 3 bases from V and 1 base from J, leaving 9 bases between. Looked up from germline, CDR1 is SNHLY and CDR2 is FYNNEI. In nucleotides, the CDR3 is TGTGCCAGCAGTGATCCGGACAGCCAAGAGACCCAGTACTTC. Its protein product is CASSDPDSQETQYF.

This chain links TRBV5-1 with TRBJ2-3; TRBD2 matches 9 bases. The CDR3 spans 14 residues. After removal of 4 bases from V and 11 bases from J, the junction contained 11 bases not matched to a gene. Germline lookup yields CDR1 SGHRS and CDR2 YFSETQ. CDR3 sequence: CASSPQGSGGLQYF. DNA for the CDR3: TGCGCCAGCAGCCCACAGGGTAGCGGGGGTTTGCAGTATTTT.

This clone was recorded a few times. The V call is TRBV6-6, the J call TRBJ1-6, with 8 bases fitting TRBD1. This CDR3 spans 15 amino acids. CDR1 is MNHNY, CDR2 SVGAGI, per germline (reference sequence). V dropped 8 bases and J dropped 10; count of bases not matched to a gene: 13. The CDR3 sequence is CASSYQGADISPLHF. In DNA form, the CDR3 reads TGTGCCAGCTCATACCAGGGGGCAGATATCTCACCCCTCCACTTT.